These 23 T cell receptor beta chains came from one sample sequenced in a study of blood T cell repertoires in COVID-19. Assay: immunoSEQ multiplex PCR; the TCRdb copy retains only in-frame clones and omits some. The sample consists of approximately 500,000 clones, approximately 83% of them appearing once. Sequencing was carried out using peripheral blood. The receptors were gathered from a human donor in a cohort sampled during active COVID-19.

The table lists this clone with a few counts. In nucleotides, the CDR3 is TGTGCCAGCACCGACGGGTTGAACACTGAAGCTTTCTTT. Amino acid sequence: CASTDGLNTEAFF. The chain couples TRBV6-5 to TRBJ1-1; D gene uncertain. This CDR3 spans 13 amino acids. The germline V gene has CDR1 MNHEY and CDR2 SVGAGI. V gave up 7 bases and J gave up 0 bases, with 9 bases separating them.

The rearrangement links TRBV11-2 to TRBJ2-1, with 12 bases matching TRBD2. The V and J ends lost 4 bases and 7 bases, in that order; junction bases with no gene match: 5. CDR1 is SGHAT, CDR2 FQNNGV, per germline. CDR3 length: 15 residues. The DNA for the CDR3 is TGTGCCAGCAGCTATGGACTAGCGGGAAAGAATGAGCAGTTCTTC. Its protein is CASSYGLAGKNEQFF.

The chain is built from TRBV30 and TRBJ1-1, with 7 bases that match TRBD1. This CDR3 has 14 residues. CDR1 and CDR2 from the germline V gene are GTSNPN and SVGIG (reference sequence). The ends lost 3 bases at V and 6 bases at J; junction bases unmatched: 10. The CDR3 protein is CAWSPRQGSAEAFF. CDR3 DNA: TGTGCCTGGAGCCCTCGACAGGGATCAGCTGAAGCTTTCTTT.

A single count supports this clone. The chain combines TRBV3-1 (or the pseudogene TRBV3-2) with TRBJ1-2, with 9 bases fitting TRBD1. Germline V gene data show CDR1 as LGHDT and CDR2 as YNNKEL (reference sequence). CDR3 size: 15 residues. J gave up 5 bases and V 1 base, and 5 bases lay outside the gene matches. The CDR3 sequence is CASSQVTGGGYGYTF. In nucleotides, the CDR3 is TGTGCCAGCAGCCAAGTAACAGGGGGCGGATATGGCTACACCTTC.

The DNA for the CDR3 is TGTGCCAGCAGCTTCAGAGGGACTAGCGGGAGGGCCGACACCCAGTACTTC. This encodes CASSFRGTSGRADTQYF. The J gene is TRBJ2-5, the V gene TRBV7-2; 16 bases are a match to TRBD2. CDR1 SGHTA and CDR2 FQGNSA come from the germline V gene. Trimming at V came to 3 bases and at J to 8 bases, leaving 9 bases not matched to a gene. The CDR3 loop spans 17 amino acids.

V usage is TRBV30 and J usage is TRBJ2-2; unclear D gene. Per germline, CDR1 GTSNPN and CDR2 SVGIG (reference sequence). Trimming took off 4 bases at V and 0 bases at J, with 9 bases between the two ends. This CDR3 spans 14 amino acids. CDR3: CAWKAGTNTGELFF. CDR3 sequence (DNA): TGTGCCTGGAAGGCAGGCACGAACACCGGGGAGCTGTTTTTT.

This clone was seen a single time. The gene calls are TRBV27 and TRBJ2-7; 9 bases match TRBD1. With 4 bases clipped from V and 7 bases from J, the junction kept 11 bases outside the gene matches. Germline values: CDR1 MNHEY, CDR2 SMNVEV (reference sequence). The CDR3 has 15 residues. In nucleotides, the CDR3 is TGTGCCAGCAGTTCTCCCGGGACAGGGTTGCGGGAGCAGTACTTC. It specifies CASSSPGTGLREQYF.

J is TRBJ1-1 and V is TRBV15, with 7 bases aligning to TRBD1. The CDR3 contains 16 residues. Trimming at V came to 1 base and at J to 10 bases, leaving 15 bases not matched to a gene. Germline V gene data show CDR1 as LNHNV and CDR2 as YYDKDF (reference sequence). The CDR3 region is CATSRGAAGGLVGAFF. CDR3 nucleotide sequence: TGTGCCACCAGCAGAGGTGCGGCAGGGGGGTTAGTCGGAGCTTTCTTT.

The rearrangement uses TRBV30 and TRBJ2-3; no definite D call. Germline CDR1 and CDR2: GTSNPN and SVGIG (reference sequence). The CDR3 totals 11 residues. V was cut by 2 bases and J by 6 bases, with 6 bases left in between. The CDR3 region has the DNA TGTGCCTGGAGTACCGGGGATACGCAGTATTTT. Translating gives CAWSTGDTQYF. Filled out from reference TRBV30 and TRBJ2-3, the complete variable domain reads SQTIHQWPATLVQPVGSPLSLECTVEGTSNPNLYWYRQAAGRGLQLLFYSVGIGQISSEVPQNLSASRPQDRQFILSSKKLLLSDSGFYLCAWSTGDTQYFGPGTRLTVL.

This clone was seen only a few times. The V and J genes are TRBV7-2 and TRBJ2-2; a possible D gene is TRBD2 (5 bases). Trimming took off 10 bases at V and 4 bases at J, with 19 bases between the two ends. Germline V gene lookup returns CDR1 SGHTA and CDR2 FQGNSA. The CDR3 is 15 amino acids. The CDR3 region is CAMPNPGKSTGELFF. In nucleotides, the CDR3 is TGTGCCATGCCTAACCCGGGAAAAAGCACCGGGGAGCTGTTTTTT.

This clone was picked up many times. This rearrangement joins TRBV19 to TRBJ2-1; 9 bases line up with TRBD2. The CDR3 loop spans 16 amino acids. CDR1 is LNHDA, CDR2 SQIVND, per germline (reference sequence). Trimming removed 8 bases from V and 8 bases from J; junction bases left unmatched: 16. The CDR3 DNA is TGTGCCAGTGAACGTCGCGCGGCGGGAGGGCCCCATGAGCAGTTCTTC. It encodes CASERRAAGGPHEQFF.

The chain has TRBV5-5 and TRBJ2-7, with 7 bases lining up with TRBD1. The germline V gene has CDR1 SGHKS and CDR2 YYEKEE (reference sequence). The CDR3 consists of 16 residues. V lost 3 bases, J lost 1 base, and 10 bases stayed unmatched. For the CDR3, the DNA is TGTGCCAGCAGCTGGGGCGGAGACAGGGTGTCCTACGAGCAGTACTTC. It yields the protein CASSWGGDRVSYEQYF.

This chain joins TRBV18 and TRBJ1-2, with 8 bases lining up with TRBD1. This CDR3 spans 14 amino acids. The V gene's germline CDR1 is KGHSH and CDR2 LQKENI. Unmatched junction bases numbered 6, after V lost 6 bases and J lost 3 bases. In DNA, the CDR3 is TGTGCCAGCTCGCAGGGACAGGCAGACTATGGCTACACCTTC. Protein product: CASSQGQADYGYTF.

The chain is built from TRBV19 and TRBJ2-7; no firm D call. This CDR3 is 16 amino acids long. Trimming took 5 bases from V and 6 from J, leaving 23 bases between them. Looked up from germline, CDR1 is LNHDA and CDR2 is SQIVND (reference sequence). The CDR3 DNA sequence: TGTGCCAGTAGTTTCCTACCGGGTAGTAGTCTGGGCGAGCAGTACTTC. Amino acids: CASSFLPGSSLGEQYF.

The chain couples TRBV18 to TRBJ1-2; D uncertain. CDR3 size: 15 residues. Trimming removed 6 bases at V and 6 bases at J, with 20 bases between. Germline CDR1 KGHSH, CDR2 LQKENI. CDR3: CASSSSETPADGYTF. CDR3 DNA sequence: TGTGCCAGCTCGTCCTCTGAAACCCCAGCGGATGGCTACACCTTC.

V usage is TRBV5-8 and J usage is TRBJ2-1; D might be TRBD2 (6 bases). The CDR3 extends over 16 amino acids. CDR1 and CDR2 from the germline V gene are SGHTS and YDEGEE. V shed 3 bases and J shed 2 bases, with 15 bases lying between them. DNA of the CDR3: TGTGCCAGCAGCTCGCATCGCGGGACCCCCTACAATGAGCAGTTCTTC. Its translation: CASSSHRGTPYNEQFF.

In its sample, this clone was seen once. CDR3 residues: CAWSVLGQGYEKLFF. Written as DNA, the CDR3 is TGTGCCTGGAGTGTACTGGGACAGGGGTATGAAAAACTGTTTTTT. The chain uses TRBV30 and TRBJ1-4, with 10 bases lining up with TRBD1. CDR3 length equals 15 residues. Germline lookup yields CDR1 GTSNPN and CDR2 SVGIG (reference sequence). With 0 bases clipped from V and 6 bases from J, the junction kept 4 bases outside the gene matches.

The chain employs TRBV19 and TRBJ1-4, with D possibly TRBD1 on 5 matching bases. The germline V and J ends were trimmed by 1 base and 8 bases, with 14 bases remaining between them. The CDR3 covers 15 residues. Germline CDR1 LNHDA, CDR2 SQIVND (reference sequence). The CDR3 region is CASSIVGGPGEKLFF. The CDR3 DNA is TGTGCCAGTAGTATAGTCGGGGGACCGGGCGAAAAACTGTTTTTT.

V usage is TRBV6-5 and J usage is TRBJ1-4; TRBD1 might be the D (6 bases). The length of the CDR3 is 15 residues. Trimming took off 2 bases at V and 3 bases at J, with 10 bases between the two ends. Germline CDR1 reads MNHEY; CDR2 reads SVGAGI. Here the CDR3 DNA reads TGTGCCAGCAGTTACCGACAGGTCCCTAATGAAAAACTGTTTTTT. It codes for CASSYRQVPNEKLFF.

The chain links TRBV5-4 to TRBJ2-1; no clear D gene. V was clipped by 2 bases and J by 1 base, with 10 bases between them. The V gene's germline CDR1 is SGHNT and CDR2 YYREEE (reference sequence). The CDR3 spans 15 residues. The CDR3 DNA sequence: TGTGCCAGCAGCTTCGGTTCTTTGTCCTACAATGAGCAGTTCTTC. Translation gives CASSFGSLSYNEQFF.

The J gene is TRBJ1-1, the V gene TRBV19; 7 bases are a match to TRBD1. The V gene's germline CDR1 is LNHDA and CDR2 SQIVND (reference sequence). With V trimmed by 7 bases and J by 5 bases, 10 bases remained unmatched. The CDR3 length is 14 residues. CDR3 amino acids: CASTPTGSGTEAFF. The CDR3 region has the DNA TGTGCCAGTACCCCGACAGGGTCTGGGACTGAAGCTTTCTTT.

This clone occurred a few times. Other nucleotide sequences in the sample specify the same CDR3. The chain couples TRBV29-1 to TRBJ1-5, with 12 bases fitting TRBD1. The CDR3 covers 13 residues. V lost 6 bases and J lost 5; bases outside the gene matches: 2. CDR1 and CDR2 (germline): SQVTM, ANQGSEA. In nucleotides, the CDR3 is TGCAGCGTACGGGACAGGGGGCATCAGCCCCAGCATTTT. Residues: CSVRDRGHQPQHF. Variable domain in full (rest from reference TRBV29-1 and TRBJ1-5): SAVISQKPSRDICQRGTSLTIQCQVDSQVTMMFWYRQQPGQSLTLIATANQGSEATYESGFVIDKFPISRPNLTFSTLTVSNMSPEDSSIYLCSVRDRGHQPQHFGDGTRLSIL.

The chain has TRBV24-1 and TRBJ1-2, with D hard to call. The V end lost 3 bases, the J end lost 4 bases, and 5 bases lay between the germline ends. CDR1 is KGHDR and CDR2 is SFDVKD in the germline V gene. This CDR3 has 12 amino acids. CDR3 loop: CATSDAGYGYTF. The CDR3 DNA is TGTGCCACCAGTGATGCCGGCTATGGCTACACCTTC.